This entry describes one T cell receptor (beta chain). Antigen: not known. V lost 4 bases and J 3 bases, leaving 14 bases between the germline ends. There are 15 residues in the CDR3. The germline V gene encodes CDR1 SGDLS and CDR2 YYNGEE. This specimen comes from a study of persistence of HIV-infected CD4 T cells. This nonspecific control used anti-CD3/anti-CD28 bead stimulation of CD4+ T cells. Responding CD4+ T cells were sorted by upregulation of both CD40 ligand and CD69. This was the immunoSEQ version 4 assay in survey mode. Assay: immunoSEQ multiplex PCR; the TCRdb copy retains only in-frame clones and omits some. The sample yields 45,000 or so clones, around 90% seen once. Study results and caveats: Bulk TCR data could not be restricted to HIV-1-infected CMV-responding cells.

Sequenced here: CD4+ T cells sorted from PBMCs after approximately 19-hour stimulation, sampled from a patient who received antiretroviral therapy. This chain links TRBV9 with TRBJ1-5; weak D call: TRBD1 (5 bases). This receptor was obtained from an adult woman with HIV who was CMV-seropositive. This CDR3 is CASSLGTADNQPQHF. Here the CDR3 DNA reads TGTGCCAGCAGCTTAGGGACGGCAGACAATCAGCCCCAGCATTTT. The whole variable domain, remainder taken from reference TRBV9 and TRBJ1-5, is DSGVTQTPKHLITATGQRVTLRCSPRSGDLSVYWYQQSLDQGLQFLIQYYNGEERAKGNILERFSAQQFPDLHSELNLSSLELGDSALYFCASSLGTADNQPQHFGDGTRLSIL.